Sequencing of this T cell receptor beta chain was carried out in a study of blood T cell repertoires in COVID-19. Study summary: The United States, Italy and Spain supplied acute and convalescent COVID-19 samples. Sources were T cells, B-cell-depleted T cells, or PBMCs; the material itself was cDNA or gDNA.

The V end was cut by 2 bases, the J end by 2 bases, with 9 bases between. CDR1 SGHTA and CDR2 FQGNSA come from the germline V gene. CDR3 length equals 15 residues. In the original workflow: Amplified reference gene primers provided the basis for estimating nucleated cell counts. The repertoire was sequenced with immunoSEQ multiplex PCR; TCRdb's copy has only in-frame clones and lacks some. V, J and clone size were drawn from that table, and D and trimming were deduced from the DNA. The sample gives tens of thousands of clones, approximately 75% of which show up once; approximately 4% is in the top ten.

The sequenced sample consisted of peripheral blood. This TCR was recovered from a woman aged 50 to 60 with acute or convalescent COVID-19. The chain is built from TRBV7-2 and TRBJ2-2; TRBD2 might be the D (6 bases). The CDR3 region is CASSLLLANTGELFF. The CDR3 region has the DNA TGTGCCAGCAGCTTACTACTAGCAAACACCGGGGAGCTGTTTTTT.